Below, 12 T cell receptor beta chains from the same sample are listed, as sequenced in a study of T cell changes during pregnancy in multiple sclerosis. This table comes from immunoSEQ multiplex PCR, and its TCRdb copy is limited to in-frame clones, with some not included. Here the sample spans around 56,000 clones, 80% to 90% being singletons. The sample was CD4+ T cells from peripheral blood mononuclear cells, taken in the third trimester of pregnancy. Receptors originate from a female donor with multiple sclerosis, enrolled in a pregnancy study.

The V and J genes are TRBV5-1 and TRBJ2-1, with no clear D. The CDR3 is 19 residues long. CDR1 is SGHRS, CDR2 YFSETQ, per germline. Trimming removed 0 bases at V and 0 bases at J, with 19 bases between. The CDR3 loop is CASSLGRGGAFSSYNEQFF. The CDR3 DNA reads as TGCGCCAGCAGCTTGGGGCGTGGTGGAGCCTTCAGCTCCTACAATGAGCAGTTCTTC.

This chain links TRBV10-2 with TRBJ1-2; D is uncertain. CDR1 and CDR2 (germline): WSHSY, SAAADI. The CDR3 extends over 14 amino acids. Trimming took 3 bases from V and 6 from J, leaving 14 bases between them. CDR3 in amino acids: CASSEGSGWDGYTF. The CDR3 DNA follows: TGCGCCAGCAGTGAAGGATCGGGTTGGGATGGCTACACCTTC.

V is TRBV5-1 and J is TRBJ2-7, with 12 bases that match TRBD1. The CDR3 covers 15 residues. With 1 base clipped from V and 9 bases from J, the junction kept 8 bases outside the gene matches. Per the germline V gene, CDR1 is SGHRS and CDR2 is YFSETQ. The CDR3 protein is CASSLYGTGGAGQYF. CDR3 nucleotides: TGCGCCAGCAGCTTGTACGGGACAGGGGGCGCAGGGCAGTACTTC.

This sequence joins TRBV4-3 and TRBJ2-3; D perhaps matches TRBD1 (5 bases). This CDR3 spans 15 amino acids. Germline loops: CDR1 LGHNA, CDR2 YSLEER. Deletions cut 1 base from V and 6 bases from J, with 14 bases between. The CDR3 DNA sequence: TGCGCCAGCAGCCAAGCTGCGACAGTTGGGGATACGCAGTATTTT. Translation gives CASSQAATVGDTQYF.

This clone was found once. The chain is built from TRBV18 and TRBJ2-5; no clear D gene. The CDR3 covers 15 residues. The germline V and J ends were trimmed by 2 bases and 2 bases, with 12 bases remaining between them. Germline V CDR1 and CDR2: KGHSH, LQKENI. CDR3 DNA: TGTGCCAGCTCACCATGGCCCACCGGGCAAGAGACCCAGTACTTC. Translating gives CASSPWPTGQETQYF.

This chain connects TRBV9 to TRBJ2-1; 8 nucleotides line up with TRBD2. Germline CDR1 SGDLS, CDR2 YYNGEE. This CDR3 has 16 amino acids. V lost 0 bases, J lost 4 bases, and 6 bases stayed unmatched. The CDR3 sequence: CASSVGPSGLYNEQFF. The CDR3 DNA is TGTGCCAGCAGCGTAGGCCCTAGCGGGTTATACAATGAGCAGTTCTTC.

The genes are TRBV7-9 and TRBJ2-3, with a possible D match to TRBD2 (5 bases). CDR1 SEHNR and CDR2 FQNEAQ come from the germline V gene (reference sequence). CDR3 length: 10 residues. With 8 bases removed from V and 10 bases from J, the gap between germline ends came to 10 bases. The CDR3 loop is CASGSRAQYF. In DNA, the CDR3 is TGTGCCAGCGGGAGTCGGGCGCAGTATTTT.

The rearrangement links TRBV6-5 to TRBJ1-2; 12 nucleotides align to TRBD1. This CDR3 is 15 amino acids long. Germline V gene sequence: CDR1 MNHEY, CDR2 SVGAGI. V gave up 2 bases and J gave up 8 bases; unmatched junction bases: 6. CDR3 sequence reads: CASSYRGQGASGYTF. CDR3 nucleotide sequence: TGTGCCAGCAGTTACCGGGGACAGGGGGCGTCAGGCTACACCTTC.

The rearrangement uses TRBV11-2 and TRBJ2-5, with D uncertain. Germline CDR1 reads SGHAT; CDR2 reads FQNNGV. The CDR3 extends over 13 amino acids. The ends were cut back, 2 bases at V and 1 base at J, with 5 bases in the middle. The CDR3 DNA reads as TGTGCCAGCAGCTTACTCCTCCAAGAGACCCAGTACTTC. Translating gives CASSLLLQETQYF.

This chain links TRBV2 with TRBJ2-3; 10 positions match TRBD2. This CDR3 is 17 amino acids long. After removal of 4 bases from V and 5 bases from J, the junction contained 12 bases not matched to a gene. The germline CDR1 and CDR2 sequences are SNHLY and FYNNEI. CDR3 sequence reads: CASSAASSGGLVDTQYF. DNA for the CDR3: TGTGCCAGCAGTGCGGCCTCTAGCGGGGGTCTCGTAGATACGCAGTATTTT.

V usage is TRBV6-5 and J usage is TRBJ1-2; D is perhaps TRBD1 (5 bases). The V and J ends lost 7 bases and 4 bases respectively, with 13 bases between them. This CDR3 region has 13 residues. Germline CDR1 reads MNHEY; CDR2 reads SVGAGI. CDR3 sequence: CASTRGGVYGYTF. DNA of the CDR3: TGTGCCAGCACCCGGGGGGGGGTCTATGGCTACACCTTC.

This chain joins TRBV5-1 and TRBJ1-4; 11 bases fit TRBD1. Germline V gene sequence: CDR1 SGHRS, CDR2 YFSETQ. V lost 4 bases to trimming and J lost 3 bases; unmatched junction nucleotides: 2. CDR3 length equals 15 residues. The CDR3 region is CASSGQGAANEKLFF. The CDR3 DNA follows: TGCGCCAGCAGCGGACAGGGGGCGGCTAATGAAAAACTGTTTTTT.